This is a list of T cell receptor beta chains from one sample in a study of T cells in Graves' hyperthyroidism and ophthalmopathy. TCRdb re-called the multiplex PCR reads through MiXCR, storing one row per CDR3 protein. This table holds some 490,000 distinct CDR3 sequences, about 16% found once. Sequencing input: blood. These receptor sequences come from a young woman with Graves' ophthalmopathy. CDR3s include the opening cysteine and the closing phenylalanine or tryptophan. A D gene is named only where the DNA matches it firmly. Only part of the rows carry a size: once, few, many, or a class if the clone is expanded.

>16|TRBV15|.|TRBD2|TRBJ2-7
CATSRDHGGYSYEQYF
TGTGCCACCAGCAGAGATCACGGGGGGTACTCCTACGAGCAGTACTTC
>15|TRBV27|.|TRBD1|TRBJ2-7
CASSYGTGGFYEQYF
TGTGCCAGCAGTTACGGGACAGGGGGCTTCTACGAGCAGTACTTC
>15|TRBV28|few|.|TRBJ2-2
CASSLTGENTGELFF
TGTGCCAGCAGTTTAACAGGTGAAAACACCGGGGAGCTGTTTTTT
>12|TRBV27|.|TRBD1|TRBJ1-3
CASKGTANTIYF
TGTGCCAGCAAAGGGACAGCTAACACCATATATTTT
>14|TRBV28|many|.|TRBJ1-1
CASSLGYMNTEAFF
TGTGCCAGCAGTTTGGGGTACATGAACACTGAAGCTTTCTTT
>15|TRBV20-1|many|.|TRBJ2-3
CSALKRGLSTDTQYF
TGCAGTGCTCTAAAAAGGGGCCTCAGCACAGATACGCAGTATTTT
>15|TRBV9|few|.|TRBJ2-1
CASSVDLAAYNEQFF
TGTGCCAGCAGCGTAGATTTAGCGGCCTACAATGAGCAGTTCTTC
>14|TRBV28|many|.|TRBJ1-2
CASSSIDGNYSYTF
TGTGCCAGCAGTTCTATTGACGGGAACTATAGCTACACCTTC
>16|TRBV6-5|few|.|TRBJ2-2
CASSYSGHHNTGELFF
TGTGCCAGCAGTTACTCGGGGCACCATAACACCGGGGAGCTGTTTTTT
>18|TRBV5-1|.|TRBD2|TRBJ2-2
CASSLWTSGRANTGELFF
TGCGCCAGCAGCCTTTGGACTAGCGGGAGGGCGAACACCGGGGAGCTGTTTTTT
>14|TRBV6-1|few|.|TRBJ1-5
CASRERLSNQPQHF
TGTGCCAGCAGGGAAAGGCTTAGCAATCAGCCCCAGCATTTT
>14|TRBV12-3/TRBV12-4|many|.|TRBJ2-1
CASSFGTIYNEQFF
TGTGCCAGCAGTTTTGGGACAATCTACAATGAGCAGTTCTTC
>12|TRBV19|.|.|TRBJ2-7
CASRPLRGEQYF
TGTGCCAGTAGACCCCTGAGAGGCGAGCAGTACTTC
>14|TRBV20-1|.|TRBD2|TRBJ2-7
CSARPGLAVYEQYF
TGCAGTGCTAGGCCAGGACTAGCAGTTTACGAGCAGTACTTC
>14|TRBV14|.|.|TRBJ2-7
CASSPNSGFWEQYF
TGTGCCAGCAGCCCCAACTCAGGGTTTTGGGAGCAGTACTTC
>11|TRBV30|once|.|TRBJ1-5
CAYGNGQPQHF
TGCGCCTATGGGAACGGTCAGCCCCAGCATTTT
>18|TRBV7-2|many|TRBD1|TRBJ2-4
CASSPPLDRVVAKNIQYF
TGTGCCAGCAGCCCCCCCCTAGACAGGGTGGTGGCCAAAAACATTCAGTACTTC